This section outlines one TCR beta chain sequence together with its context. This entry belongs to a study of blood T cell repertoires in COVID-19. Study overall: Some COVID-19 samples were acute and others convalescent; all came from the United States, Italy and Spain. The cDNA or gDNA used as material had been derived from T cells, B-cell-depleted T cells, or PBMCs.

Original data processing: Estimated nucleated cell counts came from reference gene primer amplification. The repertoire was sequenced with immunoSEQ multiplex PCR; TCRdb's copy has only in-frame clones and lacks some. D and trimming were read from the DNA, whereas the V and J calls and clone size are those reported in that table. The data show about 190,000 clones, more than 75% seen once. This CDR3 is built from 20 residues. Sequenced input: peripheral blood. This TCR came from a woman aged 80 or older with acute or convalescent COVID-19. J is TRBJ2-3 and V is TRBV1; TRBD2 is taken as the D call from the table, unchecked against the DNA. TRBV1 counts as a pseudogene. The CDR3 DNA reads TGCACCAGCAGCCAAAACCCTAGGACTAGCGAAAGAGAAGTGGCAGATACGCAGTATTTT. Its protein is CTSSQNPRTSEREVADTQYF.